This entry features one TCR beta chain sequence. Its antigen is as yet unknown. TCRdb keeps only in-frame clones here, not all; method: immunoSEQ multiplex PCR. The profile covers some 9,700 clones, with around 69% appearing a single time and approximately 25% taken by the ten largest. Per the germline V gene, CDR1 is GTSNPN and CDR2 is SVGIG (reference sequence). The CDR3 is 13 residues long. V was clipped by 2 bases and J by 5 bases, with 12 bases between them. The data were taken from a study of CD4+ T cells in melanoma. Findings and limits, study-wide: Diverse differentiation states were reported for melanoma neoantigen-specific CD4+ T cells.

This chain uses TRBV30 with TRBJ2-5; unclear D gene. Sequenced: tumor tissue. This TCR came from a human donor with melanoma. The CDR3 bases are TGTGCCTGGAGTATCGGTGGCCCGGAGACCCAGTACTTC. Its translation is CAWSIGGPETQYF.